Listed below are T cell receptor beta chains from one sample, sequenced in a study of tumour-infiltrating T cells in Burkitt lymphoma. The assay was immunoSEQ multiplex PCR, and TCRdb's table has in-frame clones only and misses some. The sample consists of just under 2,500 clones, about 14% of them appearing once. Sequencing used tumor tissue. The receptors here all came from a human donor with Burkitt lymphoma. Both conserved end residues are part of each CDR3. A D gene is named only where the DNA matches it firmly. Expanded clones are given a class, and other clones once, few, many or no size at all.

D gene | J gene | V gene | clone size | CDR3 protein | CDR3 DNA
NA | TRBJ1-1 | TRBV7-3 | large | CASSLTESPENTEAFF | TGTGCCAGCAGCTTAACGGAATCTCCGGAAAACACTGAAGCTTTCTTT
NA | TRBJ2-5 | TRBV4-2 | NA | CASSARTAWSQETQYF | TGTGCCAGCAGCGCTCGGACAGCCTGGTCACAAGAGACCCAGTACTTC
NA | TRBJ1-5 | TRBV6-5 | few | CASSPGGFQPQHF | TGTGCCAGCAGTCCCGGGGGATTTCAGCCCCAGCATTTT
NA | TRBJ1-1 | TRBV28 | few | CASSLGGRESEAFF | TGTGCCAGCAGTTTAGGGGGGCGCGAGTCTGAAGCTTTCTTT
TRBD2 | TRBJ2-5 | TRBV4-1 | few | CASSPAGGPGLVETQYF | TGCGCCAGCAGCCCGGCGGGGGGGCCCGGACTCGTCGAGACCCAGTACTTC
NA | TRBJ2-5 | TRBV5-1 | NA | CASSLGGLGGQETQYF | TGCGCCAGCAGCTTGGGGGGACTTGGGGGCCAAGAGACCCAGTACTTC
NA | TRBJ2-1 | TRBV11-2 | NA | CASSLGNNEQFF | TGTGCCAGCAGCCTTGGAAACAATGAGCAGTTCTTC
NA | TRBJ1-4 | TRBV28 | NA | CASSLLAGTTNEKLFF | TGTGCCAGCAGTTTATTGGCGGGGACAACTAATGAAAAACTGTTTTTT
NA | TRBJ2-7 | TRBV7-6 | NA | CASSLLRGGHEQYF | TGTGCCAGCAGCCTCCTCAGGGGTGGACACGAGCAGTACTTC
TRBD2 | TRBJ2-3 | TRBV15 | NA | CATSRDRGGPADTQYF | TGTGCCACCAGCAGAGACCGCGGGGGGCCGGCAGATACGCAGTATTTT
TRBD1 | TRBJ1-5 | TRBV5-4 | NA | CASSSDRGSQPQHF | TGTGCCAGCAGCTCCGACAGGGGTTCTCAGCCCCAGCATTTT
NA | TRBJ2-5 | TRBV29-1 | few | CSVRKETQYF | TGCAGCGTCCGTAAAGAGACCCAGTACTTC
NA | TRBJ1-1 | TRBV19 | few | CASSLGAGRAEAFF | TGTGCCAGTAGTTTGGGGGCAGGGCGGGCCGAAGCTTTCTTT
NA | TRBJ2-3 | TRBV5-1 | few | CASSSPEDTQYF | TGCGCCAGCAGCTCCCCCGAGGATACGCAGTATTTT
TRBD2 | TRBJ2-1 | TRBV29-1 | NA | CSVYRGLAFPQFF | TGCAGCGTTTATAGGGGACTAGCGTTTCCGCAGTTCTTC
TRBD1 | TRBJ1-2 | TRBV28 | few | CASSGTDRGKDGYTF | TGTGCCAGCAGTGGGACCGACAGGGGCAAGGATGGCTACACCTTC
NA | TRBJ1-5 | TRBV6-6 | large | CASSLTGGSDQPQHF | TGTGCCAGCAGCCTCACGGGGGGTTCGGACCAGCCCCAGCATTTT
TRBD1 | TRBJ1-1 | TRBV7-2 | NA | CASSLVQGVSWGAFF | TGTGCCAGCAGCTTAGTCCAGGGGGTCTCATGGGGAGCTTTCTTT
TRBD1 | TRBJ1-1 | TRBV5-6 | NA | CASSPTGHTEAFF | TGTGCCAGCAGCCCGACAGGGCACACTGAAGCTTTCTTT
TRBD1 | TRBJ1-4 | TRBV27 | few | CASSPTGGNEKLFF | TGTGCCAGCAGCCCGACAGGGGGAAATGAAAAACTGTTTTTT
TRBD1 | TRBJ2-3 | TRBV19 | NA | CASDNRGESDTQYF | TGTGCCAGTGACAACAGGGGGGAATCAGATACGCAGTATTTT
NA | TRBJ2-7 | TRBV19 | few | CASSGGLDEQYF | TGTGCCAGTAGCGGGGGACTCGACGAGCAGTACTTC
NA | TRBJ1-4 | TRBV11-2 | NA | CASREGLNEKLFF | TGTGCCTCTAGGGAGGGTTTGAATGAAAAACTGTTTTTT
TRBD2 | TRBJ2-4 | TRBV6-5 | NA | CASSPAGGAGGIQYF | TGTGCCAGCAGTCCTGCGGGGGGGGCAGGCGGCATTCAGTACTTC
NA | TRBJ2-7 | TRBV7-9 | NA | CASSPPNRGTYEQYF | TGTGCCAGCAGCCCCCCTAATCGGGGTACCTACGAGCAGTACTTC
TRBD1 | TRBJ1-2 | TRBV7-9 | few | CASSGQGNYGYTF | TGTGCCAGCAGCGGACAGGGCAACTATGGCTACACCTTC
NA | TRBJ1-5 | TRBV6-1 | NA | CASSEGPRVSNQPQHF | TGTGCCAGCAGTGAAGGCCCCAGGGTAAGCAATCAGCCCCAGCATTTT
TRBD1 | TRBJ1-3 | TRBV28 | once | CAISDRSGNTIYF | TGTGCCATTTCGGACAGGAGCGGAAACACCATATATTTT